The clone carrying this TCR beta chain was seen at least ten times. The target antigen is unknown. Individually, cDNA molecules had unique molecular identifiers attached to them. TCRdb re-called the 5' RACE reads through MiXCR, storing one row per CDR3 protein. Among tens of thousands of distinct CDR3 sequences, approximately 5.6% were seen once, and the ten largest hold around 3.4%. The data belong to a study of early T cells in non-severe SARS-CoV-2 infection. As for the study in general: Unsorted whole blood bulk RNA was sequenced, with unpaired chains. Whole-study findings and limits: In VDJdb matching, anti-spike CD8 responses were favored while private and CD4 specificities went missing.

In germline, CDR1 is SGHTA, CDR2 FQGTGA. CDR3 length: 14 residues. Trimming pared 6 bases from V and 3 bases from J, leaving 13 bases between. Source material: whole blood. The sequence came from an adult who was a healthcare worker with PCR-confirmed SARS-CoV-2 infection or an uninfected control (not recorded which). J is TRBJ2-3 and V is TRBV7-3; D unresolved. CDR3 nucleotide sequence: TGTGCCAGCAGTCAAATGGCCTCGACAGATACGCAGTATTTT. Its protein is CASSQMASTDTQYF.